The TCR beta chain described here comes from a study of Graves' ophthalmopathy and Graves' hyperthyroidism. Other autoimmune diseases, uncontrolled infections, pregnancy or lactation led to the exclusion of patients. This clonotype was found many times. RNA served as the template for amplifying TCR beta CDR3 regions. The library came from an HTBI-primed first-round RT-PCR and a second-round multiplex PCR. MiXCR, applied by TCRdb to the multiplex PCR reads, yields one record per CDR3 protein. The sample includes approximately 480,000 distinct CDR3 sequences, approximately 14% seen only once; the top ten take 9.8%. This CDR3 is built from 12 residues. Germline V CDR1 and CDR2: DFQATT, SNEGSKA (reference sequence). V gave up 0 bases and J gave up 9 bases, with 9 bases separating them.

What was sequenced was blood. The rearrangement joins TRBV20-1 to TRBJ1-3; D uncertain. The clonotype originates from a woman in her twenties or thirties with Graves' ophthalmopathy. The CDR3 DNA reads as TGCAGTGCTAGAGATGGTGGTGGCACCATATATTTT. This translates into CSARDGGGTIYF.